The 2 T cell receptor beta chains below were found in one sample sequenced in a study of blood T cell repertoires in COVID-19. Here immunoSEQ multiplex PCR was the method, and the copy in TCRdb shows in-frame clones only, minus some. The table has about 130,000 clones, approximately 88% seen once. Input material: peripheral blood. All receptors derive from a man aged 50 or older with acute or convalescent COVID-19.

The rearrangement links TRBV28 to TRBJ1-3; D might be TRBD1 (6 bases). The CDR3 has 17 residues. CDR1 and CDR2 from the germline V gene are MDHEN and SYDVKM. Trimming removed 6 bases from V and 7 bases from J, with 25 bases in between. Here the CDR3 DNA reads TGTGCCAGCAGGGGACACTACATTTCAGAGATGGGCAACACCATATATTTT. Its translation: CASRGHYISEMGNTIYF.

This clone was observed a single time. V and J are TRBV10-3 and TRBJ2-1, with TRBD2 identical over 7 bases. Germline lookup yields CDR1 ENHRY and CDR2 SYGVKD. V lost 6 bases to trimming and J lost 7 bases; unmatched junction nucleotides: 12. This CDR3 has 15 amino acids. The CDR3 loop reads CAIRIRGDDQNEQFF. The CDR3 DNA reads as TGTGCCATCAGGATCCGGGGGGACGATCAGAATGAGCAGTTCTTC.